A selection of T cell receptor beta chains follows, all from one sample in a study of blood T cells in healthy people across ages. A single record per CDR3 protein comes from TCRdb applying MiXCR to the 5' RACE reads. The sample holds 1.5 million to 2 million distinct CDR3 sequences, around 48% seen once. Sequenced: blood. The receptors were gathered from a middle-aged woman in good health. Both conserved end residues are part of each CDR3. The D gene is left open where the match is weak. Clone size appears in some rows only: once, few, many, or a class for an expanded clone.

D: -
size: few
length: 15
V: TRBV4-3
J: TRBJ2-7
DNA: TGCGCCAGCAGCCAAGATCGGCAGAACCTCTACGAGCAGTACTTC
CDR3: CASSQDRQNLYEQYF

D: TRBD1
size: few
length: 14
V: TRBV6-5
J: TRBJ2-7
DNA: TGTGCCAGCAGTTATAGCAGGGGGATGGGAGAGCAGTACTTC
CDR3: CASSYSRGMGEQYF

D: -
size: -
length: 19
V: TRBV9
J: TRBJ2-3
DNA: TGTGCCAGCAGTAGGCGCCCGGGGGGACAGCAGAGGGTGAGAGATACGCAGTATTTT
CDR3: CASSRRPGGQQRVRDTQYF

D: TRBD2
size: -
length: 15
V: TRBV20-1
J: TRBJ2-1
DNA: TGCAGTGCTAGAGATCTACTAGCGGGGCTCCTCGAGCAGTTCTTC
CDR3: CSARDLLAGLLEQFF

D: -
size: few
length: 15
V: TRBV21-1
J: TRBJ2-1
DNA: TGTGCCAGCAAAGGGACAGTCGGGGTTTACAATGAGCAGTTCTTC
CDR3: CASKGTVGVYNEQFF

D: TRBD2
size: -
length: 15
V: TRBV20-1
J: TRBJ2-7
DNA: TGCAGTGCTAGAGATCGGGTAGCGGGGACCTACGAGCAGTACTTC
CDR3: CSARDRVAGTYEQYF

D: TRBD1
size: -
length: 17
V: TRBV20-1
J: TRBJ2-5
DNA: TGCAGTGCTAGACCGAGGGGACAGGTGACGATTCAAGAGACCCAGTACTTC
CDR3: CSARPRGQVTIQETQYF

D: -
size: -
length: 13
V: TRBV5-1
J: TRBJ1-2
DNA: TGTGCCAGCAGTCAGGGTCGTGCCTATGGCTACACCTTC
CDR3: CASSQGRAYGYTF

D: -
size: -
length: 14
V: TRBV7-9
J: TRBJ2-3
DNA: TGTGCCAGCAGCGATCGGTTTGGCGCAGATACGCAGTATTTT
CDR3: CASSDRFGADTQYF

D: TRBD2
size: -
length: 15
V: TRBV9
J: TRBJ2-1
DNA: TGTGCCAGCAGCGTAGGCGGGGGGGGATCCAATGAGCAGTTCTTC
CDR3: CASSVGGGGSNEQFF

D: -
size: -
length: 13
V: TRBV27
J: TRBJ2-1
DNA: TGTGCCAGCAGTCTCCGGGACTTCAATGAGCAGTTCTTC
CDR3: CASSLRDFNEQFF

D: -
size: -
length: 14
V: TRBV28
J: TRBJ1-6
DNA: TGTGCCAGCAGTCTCAATTTAAATAATTCACCCCTCCACTTT
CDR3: CASSLNLNNSPLHF

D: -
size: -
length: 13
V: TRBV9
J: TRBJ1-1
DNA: TGTGCCAGCAGCGTTGACCAGTGGACTGAAGCTTTCTTT
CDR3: CASSVDQWTEAFF

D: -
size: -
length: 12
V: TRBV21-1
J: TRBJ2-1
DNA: TGTGCCAGCAAAAGAGAGGGTATTGAGCAGTTCTTC
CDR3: CASKREGIEQFF

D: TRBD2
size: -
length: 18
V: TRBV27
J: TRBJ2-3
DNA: TGTGCCAGCAGTTCTGCGGGACTAGCGGGGGGGCCTACAGATACGCAGTATTTT
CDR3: CASSSAGLAGGPTDTQYF

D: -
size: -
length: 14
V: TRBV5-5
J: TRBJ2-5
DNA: TGTGCCAGCACTCAAATCAGGGGTCGGGAGACCCAGTACTTC
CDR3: CASTQIRGRETQYF

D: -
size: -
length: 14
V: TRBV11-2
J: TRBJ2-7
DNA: TGTGCCAGCAGCTTAGGCGTATGGGGCTACGAGCAGTACTTC
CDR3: CASSLGVWGYEQYF

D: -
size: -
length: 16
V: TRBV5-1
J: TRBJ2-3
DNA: TGCGCCAGCAGCTCGGCGATATTCCGGACCACAGATACGCAGTATTTT
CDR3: CASSSAIFRTTDTQYF

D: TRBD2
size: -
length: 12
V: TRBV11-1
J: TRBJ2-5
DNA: TGTGCCAGCAGCCCTAGCGGCAAGACCCAGTACTTC
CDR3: CASSPSGKTQYF

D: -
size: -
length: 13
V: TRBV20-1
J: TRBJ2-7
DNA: TGCGGTGCTAGAGACCGGGGTGAGGGGGAGCAGTACTTC
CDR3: CGARDRGEGEQYF

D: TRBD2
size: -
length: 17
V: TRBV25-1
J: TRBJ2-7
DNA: TGTGCCAGCAGTGGGGCTAGCGGGGGCCTCTACACCTACGAGCAGTACTTC
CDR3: CASSGASGGLYTYEQYF

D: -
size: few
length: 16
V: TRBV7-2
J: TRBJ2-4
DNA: TGTGCCAGCAGCTTAGAGCTAGCGCTAGCCAAAAACATTCAGTACTTC
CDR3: CASSLELALAKNIQYF

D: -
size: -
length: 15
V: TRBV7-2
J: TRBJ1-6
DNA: TGTGCCAGCAGCTCCTCCCGCCTGGGTAATTCACCCCTCCACTTT
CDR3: CASSSSRLGNSPLHF

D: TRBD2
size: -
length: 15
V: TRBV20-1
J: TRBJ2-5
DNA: TGCAGTGCTAGCCCACTAGCGGGGGTGACAGAGACCCAGTACTTC
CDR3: CSASPLAGVTETQYF

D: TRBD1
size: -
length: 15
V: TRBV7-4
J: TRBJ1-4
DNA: TGTGCCAGCAACTCGCACCGGGACAGGGTCGAAAAACTGTTTTTT
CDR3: CASNSHRDRVEKLFF

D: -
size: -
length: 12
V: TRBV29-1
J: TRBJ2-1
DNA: TGCAGCGTGGAGGGACTCCCAGATGAGCAGTTCTTC
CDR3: CSVEGLPDEQFF

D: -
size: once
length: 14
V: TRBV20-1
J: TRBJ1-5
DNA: TGCAGTGCTAGAGATCACAGGGACAATCAGCCCCAGCATTTT
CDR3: CSARDHRDNQPQHF

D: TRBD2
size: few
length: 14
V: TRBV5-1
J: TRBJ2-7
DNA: TGCGCCAGCAGCTCCGCCGGGACTATAAACGAGCAGTACTTC
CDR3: CASSSAGTINEQYF

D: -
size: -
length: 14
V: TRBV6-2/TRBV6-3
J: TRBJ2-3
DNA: TGTGCCAGCAGCAATTCCCAAAATCTGGATACGCAGTATTTT
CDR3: CASSNSQNLDTQYF